Below, one T cell receptor (beta chain) is given with its context. The entry originates in a study of human T cells and chemical hapten exposure. For the library, individual cDNA molecules each received unique molecular identifiers. TCRdb analysed the RACE reads with MiXCR anew, one entry per CDR3 protein. The sample has hundreds of thousands of distinct CDR3 sequences; about 6.3% are singletons. The time point was: patch test 2, 6 weeks after DPC sensitization. Stated treatment: therapeutic diphenylcyclopropenone sensitization with weekly scalp DPC. CDR3 length: 15 residues. Trimming removed 1 base from V and 6 bases from J, with 10 bases in between. Germline V CDR1 and CDR2: SGHTA, FQGNSA.

This material consisted of whole blood, taken in connection with sensitization to the hapten diphenylcyclopropenone (DPC). This TCR derives from a woman younger than 30 with alopecia areata. Some clones in this sample may be carry-over from other donors' samples. This chain uses TRBV7-2 with TRBJ1-6; D not resolved. The CDR3 sequence is CASSLGPRGNSPLHF. DNA of the CDR3: TGTGCCAGCAGCTTAGGGCCACGGGGTAATTCACCCCTCCACTTT.